These T cell receptor beta chains were read from a single sample in a study of cytomegalovirus exposure and HLA in healthy donors. The method was immunoSEQ multiplex PCR; TCRdb's version includes in-frame clones alone and lacks a portion of them. Of around 130,000 clones detected, around 72% appear once; the ten largest clones hold about 2.6%. Sequencing was done on a sample of PBMCs. These receptors were taken from a human donor in good health. CDR3s include the opening cysteine and the closing phenylalanine or tryptophan. The order of the fields is clone size, CDR3 length, D gene, V gene, J gene, CDR3 protein, CDR3 DNA. The D gene is left open where the match is weak. Size tells how often a clone was seen (once, few, many) or the class of an expanded clone, and some rows leave it out.

clone size: NA
CDR3 length: 17
D gene: TRBD1
V gene: TRBV13
J gene: TRBJ1-2
CDR3 protein: CASTGGTMGQGSFGYTF
CDR3 DNA: TGTGCCAGCACCGGGGGGACTATGGGACAGGGGTCATTTGGCTACACCTTC

clone size: few
CDR3 length: 13
D gene: TRBD1
V gene: TRBV19
J gene: TRBJ1-2
CDR3 protein: CASSTDRGGGYTF
CDR3 DNA: TGTGCCAGTAGTACGGACAGGGGTGGCGGCTACACCTTC

clone size: NA
CDR3 length: 15
D gene: TRBD2
V gene: TRBV25-1
J gene: TRBJ2-2
CDR3 protein: CASSEYLAGAGELFF
CDR3 DNA: TGTGCCAGCAGTGAATATTTAGCGGGAGCGGGGGAGCTGTTTTTT

clone size: NA
CDR3 length: 17
D gene: NA
V gene: TRBV4-3
J gene: TRBJ1-3
CDR3 protein: CASSQGQVASLGNTIYF
CDR3 DNA: TGCGCCAGCAGCCAAGGGCAGGTGGCTTCTCTAGGAAACACCATATATTTT

clone size: NA
CDR3 length: 17
D gene: TRBD2
V gene: TRBV4-3
J gene: TRBJ2-1
CDR3 protein: CASSQDFASGAYNEQFF
CDR3 DNA: TGCGCCAGCAGCCAAGATTTTGCTAGCGGCGCCTACAATGAGCAGTTCTTC

clone size: NA
CDR3 length: 16
D gene: TRBD2
V gene: TRBV4-2
J gene: TRBJ2-5
CDR3 protein: CASSQDPAAGQETQYF
CDR3 DNA: TGTGCCAGCAGCCAAGACCCAGCAGCGGGACAAGAGACCCAGTACTTC

clone size: few
CDR3 length: 15
D gene: NA
V gene: TRBV6-5
J gene: TRBJ1-1
CDR3 protein: CASSLGTAGVTEAFF
CDR3 DNA: TGTGCCAGCAGCCTAGGGACGGCAGGGGTCACTGAAGCTTTCTTT

clone size: NA
CDR3 length: 21
D gene: NA
V gene: TRBV21-1
J gene: TRBJ2-2
CDR3 protein: CASSKSEGGGTSNRNTGELFF
CDR3 DNA: TGTGCCAGCAGCAAAAGCGAAGGGGGGGGGACCAGCAATAGGAACACCGGGGAGCTGTTTTTT

clone size: few
CDR3 length: 15
D gene: TRBD1
V gene: TRBV2
J gene: TRBJ2-3
CDR3 protein: CASSDRDRGIDTQYF
CDR3 DNA: TGTGCCAGCAGTGACAGGGACAGGGGAATAGATACGCAGTATTTT

clone size: NA
CDR3 length: 15
D gene: NA
V gene: TRBV5-4
J gene: TRBJ1-6
CDR3 protein: CASSWGGSWNSPLHF
CDR3 DNA: TGTGCCAGCAGCTGGGGGGGATCGTGGAATTCACCCCTCCACTTT

clone size: few
CDR3 length: 13
D gene: NA
V gene: TRBV6-6
J gene: TRBJ2-7
CDR3 protein: CASAPGLPDEQYF
CDR3 DNA: TGTGCCAGCGCCCCGGGACTCCCGGACGAGCAGTACTTC

clone size: few
CDR3 length: 13
D gene: NA
V gene: TRBV4-3
J gene: TRBJ2-5
CDR3 protein: CASSQERGTGLDF
CDR3 DNA: TGCGCCAGCAGCCAAGAGCGCGGCACAGGGTTGGACTTC

clone size: NA
CDR3 length: 15
D gene: NA
V gene: TRBV9
J gene: TRBJ2-7
CDR3 protein: CASSVGGTHSYEQYF
CDR3 DNA: TGTGCCAGCAGCGTAGGGGGGACACACTCCTACGAGCAGTACTTC

clone size: NA
CDR3 length: 14
D gene: NA
V gene: TRBV19
J gene: TRBJ2-3
CDR3 protein: CASSIGQGMDTQYF
CDR3 DNA: TGTGCCAGTAGTATAGGCCAGGGGATGGATACGCAGTATTTT

clone size: NA
CDR3 length: 14
D gene: TRBD1
V gene: TRBV5-1
J gene: TRBJ1-1
CDR3 protein: CASSLEGGVTEAFF
CDR3 DNA: TGCGCCAGCAGCTTGGAAGGGGGCGTCACTGAAGCTTTCTTT

clone size: NA
CDR3 length: 12
D gene: NA
V gene: TRBV7-8
J gene: TRBJ2-3
CDR3 protein: CASSLVRDTQYF
CDR3 DNA: TGTGCCAGCAGCTTAGTGAGAGATACGCAGTATTTT

clone size: NA
CDR3 length: 14
D gene: NA
V gene: TRBV7-9
J gene: TRBJ2-1
CDR3 protein: CASSLSGDAGEQFF
CDR3 DNA: TGTGCCAGCAGCCTCTCCGGTGATGCCGGTGAGCAGTTCTTC

clone size: NA
CDR3 length: 14
D gene: TRBD1
V gene: TRBV7-2
J gene: TRBJ1-1
CDR3 protein: CASSRTGQDRSAFF
CDR3 DNA: TGTGCCAGCAGCCGTACCGGACAGGACCGCTCAGCTTTCTTT

clone size: once
CDR3 length: 14
D gene: TRBD1
V gene: TRBV7-9
J gene: TRBJ1-1
CDR3 protein: CASSFADRVTEAFF
CDR3 DNA: TGTGCCAGCAGCTTCGCCGACAGGGTAACTGAAGCTTTCTTT

clone size: NA
CDR3 length: 13
D gene: NA
V gene: TRBV4-3
J gene: TRBJ2-1
CDR3 protein: CASSQDIKTRLFF
CDR3 DNA: TGCGCCAGCAGCCAAGATATAAAGACTAGGCTTTTCTTC

clone size: NA
CDR3 length: 13
D gene: TRBD2
V gene: TRBV9
J gene: TRBJ2-7
CDR3 protein: CASSVEKGGEQYF
CDR3 DNA: TGTGCCAGCAGCGTAGAGAAGGGAGGGGAGCAGTACTTC

clone size: NA
CDR3 length: 16
D gene: NA
V gene: TRBV27
J gene: TRBJ1-6
CDR3 protein: CASSLGQVGVGSPLHF
CDR3 DNA: TGTGCCAGCAGTTTAGGCCAGGTAGGGGTCGGTTCACCCCTCCACTTT

clone size: NA
CDR3 length: 17
D gene: TRBD1
V gene: TRBV18
J gene: TRBJ1-2
CDR3 protein: CASSPKGGGTSNYGYTF
CDR3 DNA: TGTGCCAGCTCACCAAAAGGAGGGGGCACTTCTAACTATGGCTACACCTTC

clone size: NA
CDR3 length: 16
D gene: NA
V gene: TRBV7-2
J gene: TRBJ1-3
CDR3 protein: CASSFPAEGTGNTIYF
CDR3 DNA: TGTGCCAGCAGCTTCCCCGCGGAGGGAACTGGAAACACCATATATTTT

clone size: NA
CDR3 length: 15
D gene: TRBD1
V gene: TRBV13
J gene: TRBJ2-3
CDR3 protein: CASTPWTGGQDTQYF
CDR3 DNA: TGTGCCAGCACCCCATGGACAGGGGGCCAAGATACGCAGTATTTT

clone size: once
CDR3 length: 14
D gene: NA
V gene: TRBV18
J gene: TRBJ2-7
CDR3 protein: CASSPLVRAYEQYF
CDR3 DNA: TGTGCCAGCTCACCACTAGTAAGAGCCTACGAGCAGTACTTC

clone size: NA
CDR3 length: 13
D gene: NA
V gene: TRBV7-9
J gene: TRBJ1-4
CDR3 protein: CASSSGLLEKLFF
CDR3 DNA: TGTGCCAGCAGCTCGGGTCTTTTGGAAAAACTGTTTTTT

clone size: NA
CDR3 length: 15
D gene: NA
V gene: TRBV9
J gene: TRBJ1-3
CDR3 protein: CASSVGSNAGNTIYF
CDR3 DNA: TGTGCCAGCAGCGTAGGGTCTAACGCAGGAAACACCATATATTTT

clone size: once
CDR3 length: 13
D gene: TRBD1
V gene: TRBV14
J gene: TRBJ2-7
CDR3 protein: CASSKDRAYEQYF
CDR3 DNA: TGTGCCAGCAGCAAGGACAGGGCATACGAGCAGTACTTC

clone size: NA
CDR3 length: 15
D gene: NA
V gene: TRBV9
J gene: TRBJ2-7
CDR3 protein: CASSVEIGGPGEQYF
CDR3 DNA: TGTGCCAGCAGCGTAGAAATAGGTGGGCCAGGCGAGCAGTACTTC

clone size: NA
CDR3 length: 16
D gene: NA
V gene: TRBV5-6
J gene: TRBJ2-1
CDR3 protein: CASSLMGGGFNNEQFF
CDR3 DNA: TGTGCCAGCAGCTTGATGGGGGGAGGTTTTAACAATGAGCAGTTCTTC

clone size: NA
CDR3 length: 14
D gene: TRBD2
V gene: TRBV19
J gene: TRBJ2-1
CDR3 protein: CASSMSRERDEQFF
CDR3 DNA: TGTGCCAGTAGTATGTCGCGGGAGCGGGATGAGCAGTTCTTC

clone size: NA
CDR3 length: 16
D gene: NA
V gene: TRBV28
J gene: TRBJ2-7
CDR3 protein: CASSLSRPWVSYEQYF
CDR3 DNA: TGTGCCAGCAGTTTAAGCAGGCCTTGGGTCTCCTACGAGCAGTACTTC

clone size: NA
CDR3 length: 14
D gene: NA
V gene: TRBV7-3
J gene: TRBJ1-6
CDR3 protein: CASSFAGANSPLHF
CDR3 DNA: TGTGCCAGCAGCTTTGCAGGGGCTAATTCACCCCTCCACTTT

clone size: NA
CDR3 length: 13
D gene: NA
V gene: TRBV15
J gene: TRBJ1-5
CDR3 protein: CATSSGGNQPQHF
CDR3 DNA: TGTGCCACCAGCAGCGGGGGAAATCAGCCCCAGCATTTT

clone size: NA
CDR3 length: 16
D gene: NA
V gene: TRBV9
J gene: TRBJ2-7
CDR3 protein: CASSVAGSGIIHEQYF
CDR3 DNA: TGTGCCAGCAGCGTAGCTGGTTCAGGGATAATCCACGAGCAGTACTTC

clone size: NA
CDR3 length: 14
D gene: TRBD1
V gene: TRBV7-9
J gene: TRBJ2-7
CDR3 protein: CSSSHITGVNEQYF
CDR3 DNA: TGTTCCAGCAGCCACATCACAGGGGTCAACGAGCAGTACTTC

clone size: NA
CDR3 length: 14
D gene: NA
V gene: TRBV6-5
J gene: TRBJ1-5
CDR3 protein: CASRKTNSNQPQHF
CDR3 DNA: TGTGCCAGCAGAAAGACAAATAGCAATCAGCCCCAGCATTTT

clone size: NA
CDR3 length: 19
D gene: NA
V gene: TRBV19
J gene: TRBJ1-2
CDR3 protein: CASSTPWTAESTANYGYTF
CDR3 DNA: TGTGCCAGTAGTACCCCGTGGACAGCAGAGTCCACAGCTAACTATGGCTACACCTTC

clone size: few
CDR3 length: 15
D gene: TRBD2
V gene: TRBV18
J gene: TRBJ2-2
CDR3 protein: CASSPRLAGTGELFF
CDR3 DNA: TGTGCCAGCTCACCAAGACTAGCGGGAACCGGGGAGCTGTTTTTT

clone size: NA
CDR3 length: 14
D gene: TRBD2
V gene: TRBV10-3
J gene: TRBJ2-3
CDR3 protein: CAISEGGGLDTQYF
CDR3 DNA: TGTGCCATCAGTGAAGGCGGGGGGTTAGATACGCAGTATTTT

clone size: NA
CDR3 length: 15
D gene: NA
V gene: TRBV7-9
J gene: TRBJ2-7
CDR3 protein: CASSTTGGIGYEQYF
CDR3 DNA: TGTGCCAGCAGCACAACGGGCGGGATCGGCTACGAGCAGTACTTC

clone size: NA
CDR3 length: 14
D gene: NA
V gene: TRBV28
J gene: TRBJ2-5
CDR3 protein: CASSWPSGEETQYF
CDR3 DNA: TGTGCCAGCAGTTGGCCTTCGGGGGAAGAGACCCAGTACTTC

clone size: few
CDR3 length: 14
D gene: TRBD1
V gene: TRBV6-5
J gene: TRBJ2-7
CDR3 protein: CASSGNRGSYEQYF
CDR3 DNA: TGTGCCAGCAGCGGGAACAGGGGCTCCTACGAGCAGTACTTC

clone size: few
CDR3 length: 15
D gene: NA
V gene: TRBV7-2
J gene: TRBJ1-5
CDR3 protein: CASSLGRVYNQPQHF
CDR3 DNA: TGTGCCAGCAGCTTAGGCCGGGTCTACAATCAGCCCCAGCATTTT

clone size: NA
CDR3 length: 14
D gene: TRBD1
V gene: TRBV18
J gene: TRBJ1-4
CDR3 protein: CASSKTGPHEKLFF
CDR3 DNA: TGTGCCAGCTCAAAGACAGGGCCCCATGAAAAACTGTTTTTT

clone size: NA
CDR3 length: 14
D gene: NA
V gene: TRBV10-1
J gene: TRBJ2-3
CDR3 protein: CASTGIRATDTQYF
CDR3 DNA: TGCGCCAGCACGGGGATTCGGGCCACAGATACGCAGTATTTT

clone size: NA
CDR3 length: 15
D gene: TRBD1
V gene: TRBV5-3
J gene: TRBJ2-7
CDR3 protein: CARSSYDRDQDEQYF
CDR3 DNA: TGTGCCAGAAGCTCCTACGACAGGGATCAGGACGAGCAGTACTTC

clone size: few
CDR3 length: 15
D gene: NA
V gene: TRBV21-1
J gene: TRBJ2-1
CDR3 protein: CASSDLAGDYNEQFF
CDR3 DNA: TGTGCCAGCAGTGACCTAGCGGGGGACTACAATGAGCAGTTCTTC

clone size: NA
CDR3 length: 13
D gene: NA
V gene: TRBV27
J gene: TRBJ2-7
CDR3 protein: CASSFSQGNEQYF
CDR3 DNA: TGTGCCAGCAGTTTTAGTCAGGGGAACGAGCAGTACTTC

clone size: NA
CDR3 length: 12
D gene: NA
V gene: TRBV6-1
J gene: TRBJ2-5
CDR3 protein: CASRRWATPQYF
CDR3 DNA: TGTGCCAGCAGACGATGGGCCACCCCCCAGTACTTC

clone size: NA
CDR3 length: 15
D gene: NA
V gene: TRBV5-6
J gene: TRBJ1-2
CDR3 protein: CASSLVGGGNYGYTF
CDR3 DNA: TGTGCCAGCAGCTTGGTGGGAGGAGGGAACTATGGCTACACCTTC

clone size: NA
CDR3 length: 13
D gene: NA
V gene: TRBV6-1
J gene: TRBJ1-2
CDR3 protein: CASSEGGFSGYTF
CDR3 DNA: TGTGCCAGCAGTGAAGGAGGGTTCTCTGGCTACACCTTC

clone size: NA
CDR3 length: 16
D gene: NA
V gene: TRBV11-2
J gene: TRBJ2-5
CDR3 protein: CASSLGWTLMGGTQYF
CDR3 DNA: TGTGCCAGCAGCTTAGGTTGGACACTCATGGGAGGGACCCAGTACTTC

clone size: NA
CDR3 length: 14
D gene: NA
V gene: TRBV7-8
J gene: TRBJ1-1
CDR3 protein: CASSLAWQGGEAFF
CDR3 DNA: TGTGCCAGCAGCTTAGCGTGGCAGGGTGGTGAAGCTTTCTTT

clone size: once
CDR3 length: 14
D gene: TRBD2
V gene: TRBV7-6
J gene: TRBJ2-3
CDR3 protein: CASSFTSGRDTQYF
CDR3 DNA: TGTGCCAGCAGCTTCACTAGCGGGAGGGATACGCAGTATTTT

clone size: NA
CDR3 length: 15
D gene: NA
V gene: TRBV2
J gene: TRBJ2-5
CDR3 protein: CASSEAQGWTETQYF
CDR3 DNA: TGTGCCAGCAGTGAAGCCCAGGGATGGACGGAGACCCAGTACTTC

clone size: NA
CDR3 length: 15
D gene: NA
V gene: TRBV7-9
J gene: TRBJ2-2
CDR3 protein: CASSTGQINTGELFF
CDR3 DNA: TGTGCCAGCAGCACGGGACAAATAAACACCGGGGAGCTGTTTTTT

clone size: NA
CDR3 length: 15
D gene: NA
V gene: TRBV6-4
J gene: TRBJ2-6
CDR3 protein: CASSALGSGANVLTF
CDR3 DNA: TGTGCCAGCAGTGCTTTGGGCAGCGGGGCCAACGTCCTGACTTTC

clone size: NA
CDR3 length: 14
D gene: NA
V gene: TRBV5-4
J gene: TRBJ1-2
CDR3 protein: CASSLGGLFYGYTF
CDR3 DNA: TGTGCCAGCAGCTTAGGCGGCCTCTTCTATGGCTACACCTTC